This T cell receptor (beta chain) was identified in a study of blood T cell repertoires in COVID-19. The overall study: The analysed material was cDNA or gDNA that came from T cells, B-cell-depleted T cells, or PBMCs.

Germline-derived CDR1 and CDR2 are SGHTA and FQGTGA. CDR3 length: 15 residues. The junction had 11 bases not matched to a gene; V was cut back by 4 bases and J by 10 bases. The method was immunoSEQ multiplex PCR; TCRdb's version includes in-frame clones alone and lacks a portion of them. The sample shows over 90,000 clones, 70% to 90% of them seen only once. J is TRBJ2-1 and V is TRBV7-3, with 9 bases lining up with TRBD1. This clonotype originated in a human donor in a cohort sampled during active COVID-19. Source material: peripheral blood. The CDR3 here is CASSSGQGLSWEQFF. Here the CDR3 DNA reads TGTGCCAGCAGCTCCGGACAGGGGCTTTCCTGGGAGCAGTTCTTC.